The following is a TCR beta chain sequence with its context. What antigen it recognizes has not been identified. There are no base qualities to consult, and no much larger clone falls within one base. TCR CDR3 regions were amplified from genomic DNA by multiplex PCR using the deep immunoSEQ assay. Extracted genomic DNA from each cell subset was distributed evenly across all wells of several immunoSEQ 96-well plates, and each plate was treated as a replicate. For sorted subsets, each replicate PCR was loaded with 150 to 250 ng genomic DNA, equivalent to 30,000 to 35,000 T cell genomes. The purified libraries were quantified using a Qubit 3.0 fluorometer, sized with a Bioanalyzer 2100, and then quantified again using the KAPA Library Quantification kit. Every immunoSEQ 96-well plate was sequenced on a separate single-read 150-cycle Illumina NextSeq 550 flow cell. Processing in the source paper ran as follows. Because only junctional sequences without quality scores were contained in the immunoSEQ output, filtering matching that applied to full-length reads could not be performed. Sequences were annotated with PyIR, a Python wrapper for IgBLAST v1.9, and V/J genes and CDR3 were assigned using IMGT germline references. Reads with weak V/J assignments (E-value above 1e-6), missing CDR3, stop codons, out-of-frame junctions, or ambiguous translated residues were removed. V3J clonotypes were defined as sequences sharing an identical inferred V gene, J gene, and CDR3 amino acid sequence. Percentage overlap between repertoires was computed as shared unique clonotypes divided by the size of the smaller repertoire. Repertoire richness was assessed with RTK rarefaction, the Chao1 estimator, and Recon v2.1 estimates of unobserved clonotypes. OLGA was used to compute generation probabilities for all TCRbeta clonotypes that the gDNA method yielded from a few donors. TCRdb provides this immuneACCESS table in a form limited to in-frame rearrangements. Some clones are lacking; in checked studies, under half of them reflect an unresolved V gene, and why the rest are absent is not known. The V and J calls and clone size come from that table; D and trimming were worked out from the DNA. For this sample there are about 2 million clones; approximately 95% appear just once. Of the sample, 0.95% to 1.5% is held by the ten largest clones.

For the CD8 naive samples, CD45RO-negative cells were positively selected for CCR7, yielding a CD45RA+CCR7+ population from which TemRA cells were excluded. Donors were healthy HIV-negative adults with no recently reported acute infections or vaccinations. Only Caucasian adults living in Nashville, Tennessee, USA were represented among the donors. Blood was obtained by leukapheresis, after which PBMCs were separated by Ficoll-Histopaque density gradient centrifugation and cryopreserved in liquid nitrogen vapor phase. Purity and quantity of every magnetically sorted T cell population were checked by analytical flow cytometry. Genomic DNA was isolated from each sorted fraction and quantified by UV absorbance on a Nanodrop 2000c. This record belongs to a study of shared clonotypes between healthy human individuals (TCRdb year 2020). Regarding the complete study: The cohort comprised a couple of women and a few men aged 18 to 49 years. Different laboratories and diverse techniques were used to prepare libraries and sequence TCR repertoires, to increase sequencing depth and limit assay-specific biases. Each donor's leukapheresis produced roughly between roughly 0.9 and 8.9 billion PBMCs. Per donor, three plates each were used for CD4 naive and CD4 memory, two for CD8 naive, and one for CD8 memory. Blood TCR repertoires of five healthy adults were deeply sequenced to estimate repertoire size and the extent of clonotype sharing between individuals. The full study reports these points: The genetic and exposure-history diversity represented was limited by the small number of donors. Incomplete sequencing was indicated by rarefaction of sorted-subset datasets, despite the large sequencing depth. Sampling was restricted to blood, and TCR repertoires in tissue are likely to differ from TCR repertoires in blood. Pairwise subsampling led to the expectation that sequencing depth would affect the degree of clonotype sharing among donors. Sharing across four donors was observed for about 5% of naive CD4, over 3% of naive CD8, about 2.3% of memory CD4, and about 0.4% of memory CD8 clonotypes. Compared with non-shared clonotypes, the clonotypes found in all four sorted-subset donors had higher generation probabilities. Naive subsets generally had larger estimated clonotype richness than memory subsets.

Looking up the germline V gene yields CDR1 LGHNA and CDR2 YNFKEQ. From the cysteine through the phenylalanine, the CDR3 covers 16 amino acids. Only the CDR3 portion is preserved as DNA: 48 bases, with reading frame beginning at the first base. The trim is 0 bases for V and 1 base for J, with a gap of 9 bases between the germline ends. Sequenced material: naive CD8+ T cells sorted from blood. What the cell subset or site label conveys for this sample: CD45RA+CCR7+. The sequence is built from TRBV4-2 and TRBJ2-2, with no reliable assignment of the D segment. The clonotype comes from a man in his late teens or twenties in good health. The DNA sequence follows: TGTGCCAGCAGCCAAGAGAGGCAGCTGAACACCGGGGAGCTGTTTTTT. Its coded protein is CASSQERQLNTGELFF.